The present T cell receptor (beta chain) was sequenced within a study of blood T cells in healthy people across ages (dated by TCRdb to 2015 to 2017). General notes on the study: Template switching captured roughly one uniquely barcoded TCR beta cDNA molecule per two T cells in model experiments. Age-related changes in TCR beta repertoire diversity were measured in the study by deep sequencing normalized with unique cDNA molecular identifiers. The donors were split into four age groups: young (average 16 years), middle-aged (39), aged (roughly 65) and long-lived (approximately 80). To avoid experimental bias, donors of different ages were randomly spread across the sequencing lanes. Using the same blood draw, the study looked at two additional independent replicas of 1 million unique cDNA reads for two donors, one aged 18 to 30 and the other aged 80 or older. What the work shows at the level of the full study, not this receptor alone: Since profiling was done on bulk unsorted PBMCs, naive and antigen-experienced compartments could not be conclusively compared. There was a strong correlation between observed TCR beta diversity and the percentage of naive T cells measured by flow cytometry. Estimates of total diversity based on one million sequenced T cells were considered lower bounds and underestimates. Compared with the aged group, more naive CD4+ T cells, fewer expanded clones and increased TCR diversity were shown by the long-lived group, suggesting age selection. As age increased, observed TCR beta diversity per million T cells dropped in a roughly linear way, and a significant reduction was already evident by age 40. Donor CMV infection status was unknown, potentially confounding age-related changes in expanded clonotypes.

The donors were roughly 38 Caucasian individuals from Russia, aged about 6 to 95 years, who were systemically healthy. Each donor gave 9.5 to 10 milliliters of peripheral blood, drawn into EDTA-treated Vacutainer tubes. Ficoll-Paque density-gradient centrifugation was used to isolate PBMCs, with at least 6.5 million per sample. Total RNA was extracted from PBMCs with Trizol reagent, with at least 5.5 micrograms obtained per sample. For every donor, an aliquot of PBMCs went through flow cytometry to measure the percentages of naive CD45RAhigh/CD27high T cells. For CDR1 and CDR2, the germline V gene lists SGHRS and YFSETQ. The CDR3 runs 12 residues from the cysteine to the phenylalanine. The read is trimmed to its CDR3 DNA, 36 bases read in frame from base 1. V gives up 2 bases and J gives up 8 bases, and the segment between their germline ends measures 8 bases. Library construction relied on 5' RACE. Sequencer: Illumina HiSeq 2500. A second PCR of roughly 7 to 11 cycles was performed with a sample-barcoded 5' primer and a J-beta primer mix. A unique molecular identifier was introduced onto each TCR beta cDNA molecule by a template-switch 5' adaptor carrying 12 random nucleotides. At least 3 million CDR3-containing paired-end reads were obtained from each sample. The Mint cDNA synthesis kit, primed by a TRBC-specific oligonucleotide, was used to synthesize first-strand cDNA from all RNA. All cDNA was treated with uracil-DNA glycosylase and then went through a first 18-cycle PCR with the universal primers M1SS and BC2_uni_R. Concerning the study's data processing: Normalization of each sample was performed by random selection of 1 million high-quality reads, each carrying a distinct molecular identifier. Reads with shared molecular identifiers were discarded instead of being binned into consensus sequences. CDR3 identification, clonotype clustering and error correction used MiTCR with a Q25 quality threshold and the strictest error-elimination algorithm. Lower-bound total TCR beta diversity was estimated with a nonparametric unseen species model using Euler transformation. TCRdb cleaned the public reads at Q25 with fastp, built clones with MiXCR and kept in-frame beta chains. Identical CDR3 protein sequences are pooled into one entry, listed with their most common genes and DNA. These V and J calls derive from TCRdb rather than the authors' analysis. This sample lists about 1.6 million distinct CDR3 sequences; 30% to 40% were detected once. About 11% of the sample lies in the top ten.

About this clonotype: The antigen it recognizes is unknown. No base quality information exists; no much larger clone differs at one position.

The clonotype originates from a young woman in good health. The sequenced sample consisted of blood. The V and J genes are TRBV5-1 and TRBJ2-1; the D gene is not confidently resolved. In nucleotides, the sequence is TGCGCCAGCAGCTTAGAGTACGATGAGCAGTTCTTC. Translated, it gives CASSLEYDEQFF.